The clone carrying this T cell receptor beta chain was seen once. The antigen is undetermined. This CDR3 is also generated by other DNA sequences in the sample. The V gene's germline CDR1 is GTSNPN and CDR2 SVGIG (reference sequence). The CDR3 extends over 11 amino acids. The V gene lost 4 bases and the J gene lost 0 bases, with 4 bases spanning the gap. The data were taken from a study of fetal regulatory T cell absence and autoimmunity. Whole-study results and caveats: Oligoclonal TCR enrichment in pancreas over cord blood reached over 85-fold for some clones.

The repertoire was sequenced with immunoSEQ multiplex PCR; TCRdb's copy has only in-frame clones and lacks some. Of about 95,000 clones in the sample, about two thirds were seen once. The rearrangement links TRBV30 to TRBJ2-7; D gene uncertain. This clonotype was sampled from a male donor with IPEX syndrome. Sequencing was carried out using pancreas tissue. The CDR3 region is CAWTSSYEQYF. DNA for the CDR3: TGTGCCTGGACTAGCTCCTACGAGCAGTACTTC.